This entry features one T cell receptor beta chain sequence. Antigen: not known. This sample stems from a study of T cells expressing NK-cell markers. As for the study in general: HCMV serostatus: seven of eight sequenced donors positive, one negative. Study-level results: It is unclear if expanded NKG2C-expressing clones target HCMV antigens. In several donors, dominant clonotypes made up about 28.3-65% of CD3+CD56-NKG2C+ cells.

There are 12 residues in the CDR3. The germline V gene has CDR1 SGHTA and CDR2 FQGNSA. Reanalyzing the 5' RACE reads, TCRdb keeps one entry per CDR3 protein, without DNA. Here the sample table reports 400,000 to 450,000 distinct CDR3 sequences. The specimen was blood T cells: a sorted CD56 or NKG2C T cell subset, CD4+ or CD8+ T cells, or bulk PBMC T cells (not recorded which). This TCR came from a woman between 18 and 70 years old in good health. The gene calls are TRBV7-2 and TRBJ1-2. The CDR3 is CASSTWDYGYTF.